This T cell receptor beta chain comes out of a study of cytomegalovirus exposure and HLA in healthy donors. Across the whole study: In an early release, HLA-typed donors contributed some 82 million unique TCR sequences.

Primers included in the PCR were 60 Vbeta and 13 Jbeta primers. Assay: immunoSEQ multiplex PCR; the TCRdb copy retains only in-frame clones and omits some. The sample consists of 100,000 to 150,000 clones, more than 75% of them appearing once. A remark on this clone: Its antigen remains unknown.

Findings and limits, study-wide: Some V segments (TRBV6-2 and TRBV6-3 among them) were excluded as indistinguishable. It was in a later analysis that TCR association rates were seen to vary by HLA locus, highest for DRB1 and lowest for HLA-C. A later analysis linked some 18,000 TCR beta sequences to HLA alleles at 0.05 false discovery rate.

V shed 0 bases and J shed 6 bases, with 12 bases lying between them. Looked up from germline, CDR1 is SGHDT and CDR2 is YYEEEE. This CDR3 has 14 residues. V gene TRBV5-6 combines with J gene TRBJ1-2; D unclear. Sequencing was done on a sample of PBMCs. This TCR was recovered from a man between 18 and 35 years old in good health and CMV-seronegative. CDR3 residues: CASSLGSGSDGYTF. DNA for the CDR3: TGTGCCAGCAGCTTGGGATCGGGATCAGATGGCTACACCTTC.